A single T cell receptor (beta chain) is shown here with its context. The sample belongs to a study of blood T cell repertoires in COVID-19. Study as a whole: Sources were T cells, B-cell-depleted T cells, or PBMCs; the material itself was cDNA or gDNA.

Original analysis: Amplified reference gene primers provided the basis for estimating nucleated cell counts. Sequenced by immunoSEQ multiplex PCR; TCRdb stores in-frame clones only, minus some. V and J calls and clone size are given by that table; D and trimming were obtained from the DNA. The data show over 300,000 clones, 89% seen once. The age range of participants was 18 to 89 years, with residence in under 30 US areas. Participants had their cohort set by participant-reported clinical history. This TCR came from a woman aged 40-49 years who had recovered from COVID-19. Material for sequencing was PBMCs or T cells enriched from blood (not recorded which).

For the CDR3, the DNA is TGTGCCAGCACCAACCAAAAGACAGGATTAGTAGAGACCCAGTACTTC. Amino acids: CASTNQKTGLVETQYF. The chain combines TRBV7-9 with TRBJ2-5; the D gene is possibly TRBD1 (6 bases). CDR3 length: 16 amino acids. V lost 7 bases to trimming and J lost 4 bases, with 22 bases between them. Germline CDR1 reads SEHNR; CDR2 reads FQNEAQ (reference sequence).